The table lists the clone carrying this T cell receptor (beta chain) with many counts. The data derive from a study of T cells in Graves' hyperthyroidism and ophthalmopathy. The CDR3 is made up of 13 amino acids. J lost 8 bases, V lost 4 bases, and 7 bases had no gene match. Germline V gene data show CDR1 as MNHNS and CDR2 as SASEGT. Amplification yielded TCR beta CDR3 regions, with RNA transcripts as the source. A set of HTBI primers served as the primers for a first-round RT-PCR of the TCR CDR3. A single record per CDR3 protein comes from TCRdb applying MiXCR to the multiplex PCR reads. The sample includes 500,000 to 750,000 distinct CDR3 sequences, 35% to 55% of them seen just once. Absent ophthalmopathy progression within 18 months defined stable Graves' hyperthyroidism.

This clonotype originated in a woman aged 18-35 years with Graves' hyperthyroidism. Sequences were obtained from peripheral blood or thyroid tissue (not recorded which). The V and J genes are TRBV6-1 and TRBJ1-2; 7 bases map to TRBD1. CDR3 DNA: TGTGCCAGCAGTGTCCAGACAGGGCGCGGCTACACCTTC. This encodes CASSVQTGRGYTF.